These T cell receptor beta chains were read from a single sample in a study of shared clonotypes between healthy human individuals. Sequenced by immunoSEQ multiplex PCR; TCRdb stores in-frame clones only, minus some. The data show roughly 1,100,000 clones, about three quarters seen once. The specimen sequenced was memory CD4+ T cells sorted from blood. These receptors were collected from a man in his late teens or twenties in good health. Both conserved end residues are trimmed from each CDR3.

TRBV9 ASSLRGADTQY
TRBV30 AWSDYSDTQY
TRBV7-2 ASSPPYPIVDTQY
TRBV7-7 ASSLAEGYEQY
TRBV6-5 ASSRSGTMEEQF
TRBV29-1 SVSRQARSGNTIY
TRBV2 ASKRAQMEETQY
TRBV2 ASTLIGTGGLTGRNQPQH
TRBV28 ATYRSGANVLT
TRBV19 ASSPSGENIQY
TRBV21-1 ASSCGKIAEVSYEQY
TRBV11-3 ASSWAPSSGELF
TRBV6-1 ASRRGQGAYEQY
TRBV15 ATSRDLQEQY
TRBV2 ASSVLGTTDTQY
TRBV29-1 SVGQGKIDTQY
TRBV27 ASSQQGVDTQY
TRBV4-1 ASSRAGTGDQETQY
TRBV5-1 ASSLGRGGFNTEAF
TRBV2 ASRGSYEQY
TRBV7-6 ASSDRLAASTDTQY
TRBV6-1 ASSAPLQRGNTIY
TRBV5-6 ASSLGRLTYNEQF
TRBV5-1 ASSTAGTFGNEQF
TRBV30 AWSVLTGKTLH
TRBV5-4 ASSFRDNEKLF
TRBV19 ASSISSGNTIY
TRBV11-2 ASSVSYEQY
TRBV30 AWGGQGSNSPLH
TRBV5-1 ASSLIGSGGSSYNEQF